One and the same sample provided the 22 T cell receptor beta chains below, sequenced in a study of blood T cell repertoires in COVID-19. Method: immunoSEQ multiplex PCR; TCRdb's copy keeps in-frame clones and lacks some. Of roughly 260,000 clones in the sample, 75% to 95% were seen once. The material sequenced was PBMCs or T cells enriched from blood (not recorded which). These receptors came from a woman aged 18-30 years who had recovered from COVID-19.

The rearrangement joins TRBV24-1 to TRBJ2-7; a possible D gene is TRBD1 (5 bases). This CDR3 comprises 16 residues. Per germline, CDR1 KGHDR and CDR2 SFDVKD. Trimming took off 4 bases at V and 0 bases at J, with 15 bases between the two ends. The CDR3 loop is CATSDSRQTSSYEQYF. The CDR3 coding sequence is TGTGCCACCAGTGACTCCCGACAGACGAGCTCCTACGAGCAGTACTTC.

The chain employs TRBV18 and TRBJ1-2; TRBD1 aligns across 11 bases. The germline V gene has CDR1 KGHSH and CDR2 LQKENI. V shed 2 bases and J 4 bases; nucleotides not matched to a gene: 0. The CDR3 runs 14 residues. The CDR3 DNA is TGTGCCAGCTCACCAGGGACAGGGGGCTATGGCTACACCTTC. Translated: CASSPGTGGYGYTF.

The chain couples TRBV20-1 to TRBJ1-2; D uncertain. Per germline, CDR1 DFQATT and CDR2 SNEGSKA (reference sequence). The V end was cut by 5 bases, the J end by 5 bases, with 9 bases between. This CDR3 contains 11 residues. The CDR3 loop is CSAAPLYGYTF. As DNA, the CDR3 is TGCAGTGCTGCCCCCCTATATGGCTACACCTTC.

The J gene is TRBJ1-5, the V gene TRBV10-3; D is uncertain. V lost 4 bases, J lost 4 bases, and 14 bases lay in between. CDR1 is ENHRY, CDR2 SYGVKD, per germline. The CDR3 sequence is 15 residues long. The CDR3 region is CAISGGGRTNQPQHF. CDR3 sequence (DNA): TGTGCCATCAGTGGAGGAGGACGGACGAATCAGCCCCAGCATTTT.

The gene calls are TRBV7-3 and TRBJ2-2; TRBD1 aligns across 7 bases. The CDR3 runs 18 residues. CDR1 and CDR2 from the germline V gene are SGHTA and FQGTGA. J was trimmed by 7 bases and V by 1 base; bases with no gene match: 15. Here the CDR3 DNA reads TGTGCCAGCAGCTTAAAAGGTTGGACAGGAGCTCCACTCGGGGAGCTGTTTTTT. It translates to CASSLKGWTGAPLGELFF.

The chain recombines TRBV7-9 with TRBJ2-7; tentative D call: TRBD1 (6 bases). The germline gives CDR1 SEHNR, CDR2 FQNEAQ (reference sequence). This CDR3 contains 15 residues. V was clipped by 6 bases and J by 2 bases, with 17 bases between them. CDR3 nucleotides: TGTGCCAGCAGTTCTACAGGGTATCGACCCTACGAGCAGTACTTC. It codes for CASSSTGYRPYEQYF.

This clone was seen a handful of times. The rearrangement uses TRBV7-3 and TRBJ1-2, with 9 bases aligning to TRBD1. V dropped 2 bases and J dropped 8; count of bases not matched to a gene: 6. The CDR3 is 14 residues long. Germline CDR1 SGHTA, CDR2 FQGTGA. CDR3 bases: TGTGCCAGCAGCTTAGGGACAGGGTCAGGAGGCTACACCTTC. This gives the protein CASSLGTGSGGYTF.

The chain carries TRBV5-1 and TRBJ1-3; the match to TRBD1 covers 8 bases. Germline V gene lookup returns CDR1 SGHRS and CDR2 YFSETQ. This CDR3 comprises 15 residues. V shed 1 base, J shed 2 bases, and the junction held 2 bases outside the gene matches. The CDR3 region has the DNA TGCGCCAGCAGCTTGTTGGGACAGGCTGGAAACACCATATATTTT. Translation: CASSLLGQAGNTIYF.

V usage is TRBV15 and J usage is TRBJ1-5; TRBD1 might be the D (5 bases). CDR1 and CDR2 from the germline V gene are LNHNV and YYDKDF (reference sequence). This CDR3 spans 16 amino acids. V gave up 0 bases and J gave up 3 bases, with 12 bases separating them. The CDR3 here is CATSRDLGAINQPQHF. The CDR3 nucleotides are TGTGCCACCAGCAGAGATTTAGGGGCCATCAATCAGCCCCAGCATTTT. Variable domain in full (rest from reference TRBV15 and TRBJ1-5): DAMVIQNPRYQVTQFGKPVTLSCSQTLNHNVMYWYQQKSSQAPKLLFHYYDKDFNNEADTPDNFQSRRPNTSFCFLDIRSPGLGDTAMYLCATSRDLGAINQPQHFGDGTRLSIL.

This clone was detected only a few times. The rearrangement joins TRBV5-1 to TRBJ1-4; D ambiguous. This CDR3 region has 14 residues. CDR1 SGHRS and CDR2 YFSETQ come from the germline V gene. The germline V and J ends were trimmed by 0 bases and 2 bases, with 5 bases remaining between them. Here the CDR3 reads CASSLGGTNEKLFF. The CDR3 DNA reads as TGCGCCAGCAGCTTGGGAGGGACTAATGAAAAACTGTTTTTT.

This rearrangement joins TRBV4-1 to TRBJ1-3; D is undetermined. There are 11 residues in the CDR3. Trimming took off 9 bases at V and 4 bases at J, with 7 bases between the two ends. Germline CDR1 MGHRA, CDR2 YSYEKL. CDR3 protein: CASKQGNTIYF. The CDR3 coding sequence is TGCGCCAGTAAACAGGGAAACACCATATATTTT.

This clone was found a few times. The CDR3 DNA reads TGTGCCACCCTTCCCCCACTTCACGCTGAAGCTTTCTTT. Protein sequence: CATLPPLHAEAFF. V usage is TRBV28 and J usage is TRBJ1-1, with D unresolved. The CDR3 runs 13 residues. From germline, CDR1 is MDHEN and CDR2 SYDVKM. V lost 10 bases, J lost 6 bases, and 18 bases lay in between. The whole variable domain, remainder taken from reference TRBV28 and TRBJ1-1, is DVKVTQSSRYLVKRTGEKVFLECVQDMDHENMFWYRQDPGLGLRLIYFSYDVKMKEKGDIPEGYSVSREKKERFSLILESASTNQTSMYLCATLPPLHAEAFFGQGTRLTVV.

Note on this clone: The same CDR3 arises from other DNA sequences in this sample as well. The rearrangement joins TRBV7-9 to TRBJ1-3; no clear D gene. The CDR3 contains 12 residues. V was trimmed by 5 bases and J by 1 base, leaving 3 bases between them. Germline CDR1 and CDR2: SEHNR and FQNEAQ (reference sequence). The CDR3 is CASSPSGNTIYF. The CDR3 DNA is TGTGCCAGCAGCCCTTCTGGAAACACCATATATTTT.

The count of this clone is one. V is TRBV5-1 and J is TRBJ2-3; D may be TRBD2 (5 bases). This CDR3 has 14 residues. V lost 7 bases, J lost 4 bases, and 16 bases lay in between. Germline CDR1 reads SGHRS; CDR2 reads YFSETQ. This CDR3 reads CASQLEPTPDTQYF. CDR3 nucleotides: TGCGCCAGCCAACTAGAGCCGACCCCAGATACGCAGTATTTT.

The CDR3 region is CASSPPTGRSTDTQYF. DNA of the CDR3: TGTGCCAGCAGCCCCCCGACAGGCCGGTCCACAGATACGCAGTATTTT. The rearrangement links TRBV5-6 to TRBJ2-3; perhaps TRBD1 as D (6 bases). There are 16 residues in the CDR3. Germline V CDR1 and CDR2: SGHDT, YYEEEE. V lost 4 bases to trimming and J lost 2 bases, with 17 bases between them. Filled out from reference TRBV5-6 and TRBJ2-3, the complete variable domain reads DAGVTQSPTHLIKTRGQQVTLRCSPKSGHDTVSWYQQALGQGPQFIFQYYEEEERQRGNFPDRFSGHQFPNYSSELNVNALLLGDSALYLCASSPPTGRSTDTQYFGPGTRLTVL.

This sequence joins TRBV27 and TRBJ1-5; no clear D gene. From germline, CDR1 is MNHEY and CDR2 SMNVEV (reference sequence). With 10 bases removed from V and 1 base from J, the gap between germline ends came to 14 bases. The CDR3 is 14 amino acids. The CDR3 reads CANWGGLSNQPQHF. The CDR3, as DNA: TGTGCCAATTGGGGAGGGCTGAGCAATCAGCCCCAGCATTTT.

The chain recombines TRBV7-3 with TRBJ2-7, with D possibly being TRBD1 (6 bases). V was shortened by 3 bases and J by 3 bases, with 9 bases between the two germline ends. The CDR3 sequence is 13 residues long. From germline, CDR1 is SGHTA and CDR2 FQGTGA. The CDR3 is CASSFEQGYEQYF. The CDR3 region has the DNA TGTGCCAGCAGCTTTGAACAGGGCTACGAGCAGTACTTC.

The chain combines TRBV5-1 with TRBJ1-1; D is undetermined. Germline values: CDR1 SGHRS, CDR2 YFSETQ. This CDR3 region has 14 residues. The V end lost 6 bases, the J end lost 6 bases, and 18 bases lay between the germline ends. The DNA for the CDR3 is TGCGCCAGCACCGGGTGGGGTGACGGGGCTGAAGCTTTCTTT. Amino acids: CASTGWGDGAEAFF.

The chain combines TRBV20-1 with TRBJ2-7; a possible D gene is TRBD1 (6 bases). The CDR3 is made up of 11 amino acids. Germline V gene data show CDR1 as DFQATT and CDR2 as SNEGSKA (reference sequence). The V gene lost 2 bases and the J gene lost 6 bases, with 8 bases spanning the gap. The CDR3 region is CSARHRAEQYF. The CDR3 DNA reads as TGCAGTGCTAGACACAGGGCCGAGCAGTACTTC.

This chain links TRBV12-3 or TRBV12-4 with TRBJ1-2; the D gene is possibly TRBD1 (6 bases). V lost 7 bases to trimming and J lost 7 bases, with 13 bases between them. The CDR3 totals 12 residues. CDR3 protein: CASNKQGSGYTF. The CDR3 bases are TGTGCCAGCAACAAACAGGGCTCTGGCTACACCTTC.

J is TRBJ2-3 and V is TRBV9, with a tentative D call TRBD2 (6 bases). Germline V gene data show CDR1 as SGDLS and CDR2 as YYNGEE. The germline V and J ends were trimmed by 3 bases and 2 bases, with 16 bases remaining between them. CDR3 length: 16 residues. The CDR3 loop reads CASSAPGTWNTDTQYF. The CDR3 nucleotides read TGTGCCAGCAGCGCTCCTGGGACTTGGAACACAGATACGCAGTATTTT.

This chain uses TRBV7-2 with TRBJ1-2; perhaps TRBD1 as D (5 bases). The length of the CDR3 is 13 residues. Germline values: CDR1 SGHTA, CDR2 FQGNSA. V was cut by 5 bases and J by 6 bases, with 13 bases left in between. The CDR3 DNA is TGTGCCAGCAGCGTACGGGGGGGAGATGGCTACACCTTC. Protein product: CASSVRGGDGYTF. Based on the CDR3 plus reference TRBV7-2 and TRBJ1-2, the full variable domain is GAGVSQSPSNKVTEKGKDVELRCDPISGHTALYWYRQSLGQGLEFLIYFQGNSAPDKSGLPSDRFSAERTGGSVSTLTIQRTQQEDSAVYLCASSVRGGDGYTFGSGTRLTVV.